This T cell receptor (beta chain) stems from a study of cytomegalovirus exposure and HLA in healthy donors. TCRdb's table, derived via immunoSEQ multiplex PCR, lists solely in-frame clones and lacks some. The sample records 65,000 to 95,000 clones, approximately 93% being singletons. Germline V CDR1 and CDR2: ENHRY, SYGVKD. There are 13 residues in the CDR3. V shed 5 bases and J 7 bases; nucleotides not matched to a gene: 3. The specimen sequenced was PBMCs. The sequence came from a woman in her twenties or thirties in good health and CMV-seronegative. J is TRBJ1-5 and V is TRBV10-3, with 9 bases that match TRBD1. DNA of the CDR3: TGTGCCATCAGTTCGGACAGGGGACAGCCCCAGCATTTT. Protein product: CAISSDRGQPQHF.